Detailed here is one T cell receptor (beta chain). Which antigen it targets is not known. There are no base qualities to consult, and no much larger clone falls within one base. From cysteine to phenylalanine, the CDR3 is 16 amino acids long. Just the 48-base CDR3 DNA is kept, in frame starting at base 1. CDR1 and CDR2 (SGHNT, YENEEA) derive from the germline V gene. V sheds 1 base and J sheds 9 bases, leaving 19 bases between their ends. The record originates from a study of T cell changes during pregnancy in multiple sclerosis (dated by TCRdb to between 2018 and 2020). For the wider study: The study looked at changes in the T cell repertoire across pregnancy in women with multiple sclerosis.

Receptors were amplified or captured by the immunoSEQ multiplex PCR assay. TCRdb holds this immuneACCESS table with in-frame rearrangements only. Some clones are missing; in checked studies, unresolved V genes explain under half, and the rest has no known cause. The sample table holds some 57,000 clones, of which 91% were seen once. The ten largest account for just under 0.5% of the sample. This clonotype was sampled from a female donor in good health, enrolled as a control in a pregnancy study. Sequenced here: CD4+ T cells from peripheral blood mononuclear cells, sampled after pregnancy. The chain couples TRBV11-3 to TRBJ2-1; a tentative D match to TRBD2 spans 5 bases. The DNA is TGTGCCAGCAGCTTAGGTGGCGGGTCCAGCAGGATTGAGCAGTTCTTC. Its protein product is CASSLGGGSSRIEQFF. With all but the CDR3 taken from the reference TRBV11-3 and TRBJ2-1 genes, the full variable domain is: EAGVVQSPRYKIIEKKQPVAFWCNPISGHNTLYWYLQNLGQGPELLIRYENEEAVDDSQLPKDRFSAERLKGVDSTLKIQPAELGDSAVYLCASSLGGGSSRIEQFFGPGTRLTVL.